These T cell receptor beta chains were read from a single sample in a study of blood T cell repertoires in COVID-19. The method was immunoSEQ multiplex PCR; TCRdb's version includes in-frame clones alone and lacks a portion of them. The sample lists around 160,000 clones, approximately 80% occurring once. Sequenced sample: peripheral blood. Source of these receptors: a human donor in a cohort sampled during active COVID-19. The CDR3 runs from the conserved cysteine through the conserved F or W. The order of the fields is V gene, J gene, D gene, clone size, CDR3 protein, CDR3 DNA. D genes are given only for firm matches. A row's size may be missing; if present it is once, few, many or a size class.

TRBV11-3	TRBJ2-3	TRBD2	NA	CASSLGEGADTQYF	TGTGCCAGCAGCTTAGGGGAGGGCGCAGATACGCAGTATTTT
TRBV19	TRBJ1-1	TRBD1	NA	CASSFGTGGDTFAEAFF	TGTGCCAGTAGTTTCGGGACAGGGGGCGATACGTTCGCTGAAGCTTTCTTT
TRBV3-1/TRBV3-2	TRBJ1-4	TRBD1	NA	CASSFRTGGEKLFF	TGTGCCAGCAGCTTCCGGACAGGAGGCGAAAAACTGTTTTTT
TRBV11-2	TRBJ1-2	NA	NA	CASSGQNLYGYTF	TGTGCCAGCAGCGGACAGAACCTCTATGGCTACACCTTC
TRBV6-1	TRBJ2-3	TRBD2	once	CASSDREGGTDTQYF	TGTGCCAGCAGTGACCGGGAGGGAGGCACAGATACGCAGTATTTT
TRBV7-9	TRBJ1-5	NA	NA	CASSFSGSGNQPQHF	TGTGCCAGCAGCTTTTCGGGTTCGGGCAATCAGCCCCAGCATTTT
TRBV7-6	TRBJ2-5	NA	NA	CASSLALAGAQTQYF	TGTGCCAGCAGCTTAGCGCTTGCAGGGGCGCAGACCCAGTACTTC
TRBV5-1	TRBJ2-7	NA	few	CASSRETGEQYF	TGCGCCAGCAGCCGAGAGACGGGCGAGCAGTACTTC
TRBV7-2	TRBJ2-2	NA	NA	CASSLRRSGGNTGELFF	TGTGCCAGCAGCTTGCGAAGGTCAGGAGGGAACACCGGGGAGCTGTTTTTT
TRBV5-1	TRBJ1-1	NA	NA	CASSLESSETEAFF	TGCGCCAGCAGCTTGGAAAGCAGCGAGACTGAAGCTTTCTTT
TRBV24-1	TRBJ2-1	TRBD2	NA	CATSDRTSGNNEQFF	TGTGCCACCAGTGACCGGACTAGCGGGAACAATGAGCAGTTCTTC
TRBV30	TRBJ2-1	NA	NA	CAWEGAGSYNEQFF	TGTGCCTGGGAGGGGGCGGGGAGCTACAATGAGCAGTTCTTC
TRBV21-1	TRBJ1-3	NA	NA	CASSKEYGRVSGNTIYF	TGTGCCAGCAGCAAAGAATATGGCAGGGTTTCTGGAAACACCATATATTTT
TRBV10-1	TRBJ2-7	NA	NA	CASSEGGAYEQYF	TGCGCCAGCAGTGAGGGTGGGGCGTACGAGCAGTACTTC
TRBV19	TRBJ2-7	TRBD2	NA	CAASEREGYEQYF	TGTGCTGCATCCGAGCGGGAGGGCTACGAGCAGTACTTC
TRBV5-8	TRBJ1-5	NA	NA	CASSSGWYQPQHF	TGTGCCAGCAGCTCCGGGTGGTATCAGCCCCAGCATTTT
TRBV6-2/TRBV6-3	TRBJ1-2	TRBD1	NA	CASSYPLWTGRYGYTF	TGTGCCAGCAGTTACCCACTCTGGACAGGGCGCTATGGCTACACCTTC
TRBV19	TRBJ1-3	TRBD1	NA	CASSTKTGTSGNTIYF	TGTGCCAGTAGTACCAAGACAGGGACCTCTGGAAACACCATATATTTT
TRBV29-1	TRBJ1-3	NA	NA	CSVSSGNTIYF	TGCAGCGTTTCCTCCGGAAACACCATATATTTT
TRBV12-5	TRBJ2-1	TRBD2	NA	CASGLVPGIAGGYEQFF	TGTGCTAGTGGTTTGGTACCCGGGATAGCGGGAGGGTATGAGCAGTTCTTC
TRBV5-1	TRBJ2-3	TRBD1	NA	CASSSGQGTDTQYF	TGCGCCAGCAGCTCAGGACAGGGTACAGATACGCAGTATTTT
TRBV2	TRBJ1-1	NA	NA	CASSDWGGNTEAFF	TGTGCCAGCAGTGATTGGGGAGGAAACACTGAAGCTTTCTTT
TRBV6-5	TRBJ2-7	NA	NA	CASSYGHNPSYEQYF	TGTGCCAGCAGTTACGGGCACAACCCCTCCTACGAGCAGTACTTC
TRBV19	TRBJ2-1	NA	NA	CASSMVRVSYNEQFF	TGTGCCAGTAGTATGGTACGGGTCTCCTACAATGAGCAGTTCTTC
TRBV7-8	TRBJ1-1	NA	once	CASSTRVSAFF	TGTGCCAGCAGCACCCGGGTCTCAGCTTTCTTT
TRBV30	TRBJ1-1	NA	NA	CAWTAGLPNTEAFF	TGTGCCTGGACTGCAGGGCTACCGAACACTGAAGCTTTCTTT
TRBV27	TRBJ2-1	TRBD1	once	CASSKANRGINEQFF	TGTGCCAGCAGTAAGGCCAACAGGGGGATCAATGAGCAGTTCTTC
TRBV4-1	TRBJ2-7	NA	NA	CASSQERAGSNEQYF	TGCGCCAGCAGCCAAGAAAGGGCAGGGTCGAACGAGCAGTACTTC
TRBV7-8	TRBJ2-6	NA	NA	CASSLISPSGANVLTF	TGTGCCAGCAGCTTAATTAGTCCCTCTGGGGCCAACGTCCTGACTTTC
TRBV27	TRBJ1-5	NA	NA	CASSVDRNQPQHF	TGTGCCAGCAGTGTGGACAGAAATCAGCCCCAGCATTTT
TRBV27	TRBJ1-6	NA	NA	CASSSYGSRAYNSPLHF	TGTGCCAGCAGCTCCTACGGGAGCAGGGCCTATAATTCACCCCTCCACTTT
TRBV5-6	TRBJ1-2	NA	few	CASSLGRVNGYTF	TGTGCCAGCAGCTTGGGCCGGGTAAATGGCTACACCTTC
TRBV19	TRBJ1-5	NA	few	CASSIDDPGDQPQHF	TGTGCCAGTAGTATAGATGATCCAGGGGATCAGCCCCAGCATTTT
TRBV27	TRBJ2-7	TRBD2	NA	CASSSPSAAGGTYEQYF	TGTGCCAGCAGTTCCCCCTCCGCGGCGGGAGGCACCTACGAGCAGTACTTC
TRBV12-3/TRBV12-4	TRBJ1-1	NA	NA	CASSLRTGSEAFF	TGTGCCAGCAGTCTTAGAACCGGTTCTGAAGCTTTCTTT
TRBV9	TRBJ2-7	NA	NA	CASSVESRGEQYF	TGTGCCAGCAGCGTAGAGAGCAGGGGCGAGCAGTACTTC
TRBV30	TRBJ2-3	TRBD2	NA	CAWTGLAGWRDTQYF	TGTGCCTGGACCGGACTAGCGGGATGGAGAGATACGCAGTATTTT
TRBV10-2	TRBJ2-2	TRBD1	NA	CASSEDRGLGGELFF	TGCGCCAGCAGTGAGGACAGGGGGCTGGGCGGGGAGCTGTTTTTT
TRBV4-3	TRBJ1-1	NA	NA	CASSQESTITEAFF	TGCGCCAGCAGCCAAGAAAGCACGATCACTGAAGCTTTCTTT
TRBV10-2	TRBJ2-3	NA	few	CASSGAGAGTDTQYF	TGCGCCAGCAGTGGGGCGGGGGCCGGCACAGATACGCAGTATTTT
TRBV7-9	TRBJ2-3	TRBD2	NA	CASSLGLAGATDTQYF	TGTGCCAGCAGCTTAGGACTAGCGGGGGCCACAGATACGCAGTATTTT
TRBV7-3	TRBJ2-2	NA	NA	CASSRGNTGELFF	TGTGCCAGCAGCCGCGGTAACACCGGGGAGCTGTTTTTT
TRBV5-4	TRBJ2-7	TRBD2	few	CASNSAGGNFYEQYF	TGTGCCAGCAACTCAGCGGGAGGGAATTTCTACGAGCAGTACTTC
TRBV27	TRBJ2-7	TRBD2	NA	CASSSPRGGTYEQYF	TGTGCCAGCAGTTCGCCACGCGGGGGAACCTACGAGCAGTACTTC
TRBV7-8	TRBJ2-1	NA	NA	CASSLGRGRSYNEQFF	TGTGCCAGCAGCTTAGGGAGGGGCAGGTCCTACAATGAGCAGTTCTTC
TRBV18	TRBJ1-5	NA	NA	CASSGLERNYQPQHF	TGTGCCAGCTCAGGTCTCGAGAGGAACTATCAGCCCCAGCATTTT
TRBV20-1	TRBJ2-4	NA	NA	CSANRKNIQYF	TGCAGTGCTAACAGGAAAAACATTCAGTACTTC
TRBV5-6	TRBJ1-1	NA	NA	CASSFMPAANQAFF	TGTGCCAGCAGCTTTATGCCCGCCGCGAACCAAGCTTTCTTT
TRBV6-2/TRBV6-3	TRBJ1-5	NA	NA	CASSYTAYFQPQHF	TGTGCCAGCAGTTATACAGCCTACTTCCAGCCCCAGCATTTT
TRBV3-1/TRBV3-2	TRBJ2-3	NA	NA	CASKTGASTDTQYF	TGTGCCAGCAAGACAGGTGCTAGCACAGATACGCAGTATTTT
TRBV27	TRBJ1-2	TRBD1	NA	CASRPEQGAHYGYTF	TGTGCCAGCAGACCTGAACAGGGGGCGCACTATGGCTACACCTTC
TRBV5-1	TRBJ1-4	TRBD1	NA	CASSLVVGTGDEKLFF	TGCGCCAGCAGCTTGGTTGTCGGGACAGGGGATGAAAAACTGTTTTTT
TRBV19	TRBJ2-7	NA	NA	CASSIPGTRAYEQYF	TGTGCCAGTAGTATTCCCGGGACAAGAGCCTACGAGCAGTACTTC
TRBV4-3	TRBJ2-2	NA	NA	CASSGGTGELFF	TGCGCCAGCAGTGGGGGGACCGGGGAGCTGTTTTTT
TRBV10-3	TRBJ2-7	TRBD2	once	CAMGTSGTYEQYF	TGTGCCATGGGGACTAGCGGGACCTACGAGCAGTACTTC